Shown below are 15 T cell receptor beta chains from a single sample sequenced in a study of blood T cell repertoires in COVID-19. Method: immunoSEQ multiplex PCR; TCRdb's copy keeps in-frame clones and lacks some. The sample lists 150,000 to 200,000 clones; around 85% were seen once. The sequencing input was peripheral blood. All receptors derive from a man between 60 and 75 years old with acute or convalescent COVID-19.

J is TRBJ1-4 and V is TRBV11-2; TRBD1 matches at 9 bases. The CDR3 extends over 16 amino acids. The germline CDR1 and CDR2 sequences are SGHAT and FQNNGV. Unmatched junction bases numbered 6, after V lost 1 base and J lost 6 bases. CDR3 sequence reads: CASSLGDRVGDEKLFF. The CDR3 coding sequence is TGTGCCAGCAGCTTAGGGGACAGGGTAGGGGATGAAAAACTGTTTTTT.

The chain has TRBV30 and TRBJ1-6; D gene ambiguous. Germline CDR1 GTSNPN, CDR2 SVGIG (reference sequence). The V gene lost 2 bases and the J gene lost 7 bases, with 15 bases spanning the gap. There are 15 residues in the CDR3. CDR3 sequence: CAWSFAVSFNSPLHF. The CDR3 nucleotides are TGTGCCTGGAGTTTCGCAGTTAGCTTCAATTCACCCCTCCACTTT.

The chain has TRBV18 and TRBJ2-2, with 7 bases identical to TRBD1. The CDR3 totals 15 residues. In germline, CDR1 is KGHSH, CDR2 LQKENI. J gave up 0 bases and V 5 bases, and 3 bases lay outside the gene matches. CDR3: CASSAGTANTGELFF. For the CDR3, the DNA is TGTGCCAGCTCAGCCGGGACAGCGAACACCGGGGAGCTGTTTTTT.

The J gene is TRBJ2-1, the V gene TRBV7-3, with 7 nucleotides matching TRBD1. V shed 4 bases, J shed 12 bases, and the junction held 9 bases outside the gene matches. Germline CDR1 and CDR2: SGHTA and FQGTGA. The CDR3 runs 13 residues. The CDR3 loop reads CASSSAPGQMQFF. DNA of the CDR3: TGTGCCAGCAGCTCCGCTCCGGGACAGATGCAGTTCTTC.

This clone turned up a few times. J is TRBJ1-2 and V is TRBV5-4, with D possibly TRBD1 on 6 matching bases. The CDR3 extends over 15 amino acids. Trimming cost V 4 bases and J 3 bases, with 16 bases left between them. Germline CDR1 and CDR2: SGHNT and YYREEE (reference sequence). This CDR3 is CASSPSYRAYYGYTF. CDR3 nucleotides: TGTGCCAGCAGCCCATCCTACAGGGCATACTATGGCTACACCTTC.

The V and J genes are TRBV12-3 or TRBV12-4 and TRBJ2-7; 9 nucleotides align to TRBD1. CDR3 length equals 13 residues. V trimming: 6 bases; J trimming: 1 base; junction bases outside the gene matches: 1. The CDR3 bases are TGTGCCAGCAGACAGGGGGCATCCTACGAGCAGTACTTC. Protein product: CASRQGASYEQYF.

J is TRBJ2-1 and V is TRBV28; D not certain. The germline V and J ends were trimmed by 6 bases and 10 bases, with 7 bases remaining between them. Per the germline V gene, CDR1 is MDHEN and CDR2 is SYDVKM. CDR3 size: 10 residues. The CDR3 region has the DNA TGTGCCAGCAGCAGAACGGAGCAGTTCTTC. The encoded protein is CASSRTEQFF.

The chain links TRBV11-3 to TRBJ2-1, with D tentatively TRBD1 (6 bases). Deletions cut 8 bases from V and 5 bases from J, with 16 bases between. The germline CDR1 and CDR2 sequences are SGHNT and YENEEA. There are 14 residues in the CDR3. The CDR3: CASANVGGDNEQFF. As DNA, the CDR3 is TGTGCCAGCGCCAATGTAGGGGGTGACAATGAGCAGTTCTTC.

As concerns this clone: The same CDR3 can be traced to other DNA sequences in this sample. The V and J genes are TRBV18 and TRBJ1-1; maybe TRBD1 (6 bases). Germline CDR1 is KGHSH and CDR2 is LQKENI. Between the trimmed V and J ends, which lost 1 base and 2 bases, there was a span of 8 bases. This CDR3 contains 14 residues. DNA of the CDR3: TGTGCCAGCTCACCACAACAGGGAAACACTGAAGCTTTCTTT. Amino acid sequence: CASSPQQGNTEAFF. The full variable domain, with the rest looked up from reference TRBV18 and TRBJ1-1, is NAGVMQNPRHLVRRRGQEARLRCSPMKGHSHVYWYRQLPEEGLKFMVYLQKENIIDESGMPKERFSAEFPKEGPSILRIQQVVRGDSAAYFCASSPQQGNTEAFFGQGTRLTVV.

The chain links TRBV5-1 to TRBJ2-7; 8 nucleotides agree with TRBD2. This CDR3 has 15 residues. Per germline, CDR1 SGHRS and CDR2 YFSETQ. Trimming at V came to 2 bases and at J to 1 base, leaving 5 bases not matched to a gene. The CDR3 DNA reads as TGCGCCAGCAGCTTTGGCCTAGCGGGTTCCTACGAGCAGTACTTC. Protein product: CASSFGLAGSYEQYF.

This chain links TRBV4-1 with TRBJ2-3; 7 nucleotides agree with TRBD1. V lost 2 bases, J lost 8 bases, and 4 bases stayed unmatched. The CDR3 covers 13 residues. Germline V CDR1 and CDR2: MGHRA, YSYEKL. This CDR3 reads CASSQIPGGTQYF. The DNA of the CDR3 is TGCGCCAGCAGCCAAATCCCAGGGGGTACGCAGTATTTT.

The rearrangement uses TRBV28 and TRBJ2-3; 7 nucleotides match TRBD2. Germline CDR1 and CDR2: MDHEN and SYDVKM. Trimming took 4 bases from V and 0 from J; bases not matched to a gene: 13. CDR3 length: 18 amino acids. The CDR3 sequence: CASSYQFGGTASTDTQYF. The DNA for the CDR3 is TGTGCCAGCAGTTATCAGTTCGGGGGGACCGCTAGCACAGATACGCAGTATTTT.

This clone is a singleton in its sample. The rearrangement uses TRBV18 and TRBJ2-1, with D tentatively TRBD1 (6 bases). Germline CDR1 reads KGHSH; CDR2 reads LQKENI. The CDR3 is made up of 14 amino acids. The V end lost 4 bases, the J end lost 8 bases, and 15 bases lay between the germline ends. The CDR3 coding sequence is TGTGCCAGCTCACGGCAGGGGCCTCTTGATGAGCAGTTCTTC. Its protein is CASSRQGPLDEQFF.

The chain combines TRBV6-4 with TRBJ1-2; 9 bases map to TRBD1. Germline V gives CDR1 MRHNA, CDR2 SNTAGT. CDR3 size: 16 residues. V trimming: 8 bases; J trimming: 2 bases; junction bases outside the gene matches: 12. Written as DNA, the CDR3 is TGTGCCAGCTACCGGGACAGGGTTAACGGAAACTATGGCTACACCTTC. As protein: CASYRDRVNGNYGYTF.

The V call is TRBV7-9, the J call TRBJ2-3; no firm D call. This CDR3 comprises 12 residues. CDR1 and CDR2 from the germline V gene are SEHNR and FQNEAQ (reference sequence). With 3 bases removed from V and 4 bases from J, the gap between germline ends came to 5 bases. This CDR3 reads CASSLNSDTQYF. CDR3 nucleotides: TGTGCCAGCAGCTTGAACTCAGATACGCAGTATTTT.